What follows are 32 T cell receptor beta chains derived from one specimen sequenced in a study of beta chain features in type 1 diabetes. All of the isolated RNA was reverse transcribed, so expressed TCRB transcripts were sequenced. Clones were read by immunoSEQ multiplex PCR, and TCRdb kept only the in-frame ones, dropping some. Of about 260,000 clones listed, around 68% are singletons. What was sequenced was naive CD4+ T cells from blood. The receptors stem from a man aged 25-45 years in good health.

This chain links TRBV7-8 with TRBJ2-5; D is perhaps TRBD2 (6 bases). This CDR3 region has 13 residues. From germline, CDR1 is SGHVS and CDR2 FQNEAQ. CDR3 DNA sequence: TGTGCATCACGTGGGGGGTTAGGCGAGACCCAGTACTTC. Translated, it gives CASRGGLGETQYF.

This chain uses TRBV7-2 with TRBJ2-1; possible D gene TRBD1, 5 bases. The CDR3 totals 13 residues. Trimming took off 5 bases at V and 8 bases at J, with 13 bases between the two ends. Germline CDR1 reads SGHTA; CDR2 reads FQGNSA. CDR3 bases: TGTGCCAGCAGCCCAAGGGGATGGGATGAGCAGTTCTTC. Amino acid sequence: CASSPRGWDEQFF. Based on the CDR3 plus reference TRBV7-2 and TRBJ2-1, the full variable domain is GAGVSQSPSNKVTEKGKDVELRCDPISGHTALYWYRQSLGQGLEFLIYFQGNSAPDKSGLPSDRFSAERTGGSVSTLTIQRTQQEDSAVYLCASSPRGWDEQFFGPGTRLTVL.

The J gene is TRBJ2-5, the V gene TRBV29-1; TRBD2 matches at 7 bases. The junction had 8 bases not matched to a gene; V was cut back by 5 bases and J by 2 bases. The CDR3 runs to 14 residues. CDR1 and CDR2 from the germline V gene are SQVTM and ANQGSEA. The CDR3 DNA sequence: TGCAGCGTTACGCGACGGGAGGTTCAAGAGACCCAGTACTTC. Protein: CSVTRREVQETQYF.

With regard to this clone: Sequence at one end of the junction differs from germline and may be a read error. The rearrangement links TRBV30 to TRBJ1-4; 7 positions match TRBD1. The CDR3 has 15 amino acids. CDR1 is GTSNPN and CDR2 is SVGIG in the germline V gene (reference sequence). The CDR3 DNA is TGTGCCTGGAGTTACAGGGGAGAAACTCATGAAAAACTGTTTTTT. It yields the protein CAWSYRGETHEKLFF.

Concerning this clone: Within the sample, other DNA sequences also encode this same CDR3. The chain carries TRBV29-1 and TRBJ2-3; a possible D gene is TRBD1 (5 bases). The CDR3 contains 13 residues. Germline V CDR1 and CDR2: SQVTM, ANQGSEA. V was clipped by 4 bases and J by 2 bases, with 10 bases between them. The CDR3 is CSVVGRVTDTQYF. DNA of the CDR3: TGCAGCGTTGTAGGCAGGGTCACAGATACGCAGTATTTT.

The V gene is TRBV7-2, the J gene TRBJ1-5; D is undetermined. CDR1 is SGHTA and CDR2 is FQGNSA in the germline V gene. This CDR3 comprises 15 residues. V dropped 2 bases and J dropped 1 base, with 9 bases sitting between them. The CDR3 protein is CASSLQGGSNQPQHF. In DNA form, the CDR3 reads TGTGCCAGCAGCTTACAAGGTGGAAGCAATCAGCCCCAGCATTTT.

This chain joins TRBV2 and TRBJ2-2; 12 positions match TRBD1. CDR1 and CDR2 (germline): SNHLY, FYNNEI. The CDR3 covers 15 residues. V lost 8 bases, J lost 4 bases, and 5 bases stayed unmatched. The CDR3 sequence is CASGGTGGLTGELFF. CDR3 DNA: TGTGCCAGCGGCGGGACAGGGGGCCTCACCGGGGAGCTGTTTTTT.

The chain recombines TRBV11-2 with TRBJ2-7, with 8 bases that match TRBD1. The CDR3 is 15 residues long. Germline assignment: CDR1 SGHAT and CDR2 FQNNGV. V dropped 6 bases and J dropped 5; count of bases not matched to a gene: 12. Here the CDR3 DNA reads TGTGCCAGCAGACCGACAGGGGACTTTAGGGACGAGCAGTACTTC. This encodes CASRPTGDFRDEQYF.

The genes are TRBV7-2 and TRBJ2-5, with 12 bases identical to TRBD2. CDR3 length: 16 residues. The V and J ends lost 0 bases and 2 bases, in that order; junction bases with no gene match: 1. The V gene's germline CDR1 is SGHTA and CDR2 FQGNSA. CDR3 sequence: CASSLALAGGQETQYF. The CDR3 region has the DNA TGTGCCAGCAGCTTAGCGCTAGCGGGAGGGCAAGAGACCCAGTACTTC. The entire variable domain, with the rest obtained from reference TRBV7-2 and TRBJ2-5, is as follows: GAGVSQSPSNKVTEKGKDVELRCDPISGHTALYWYRQSLGQGLEFLIYFQGNSAPDKSGLPSDRFSAERTGGSVSTLTIQRTQQEDSAVYLCASSLALAGGQETQYFGPGTRLLVL.

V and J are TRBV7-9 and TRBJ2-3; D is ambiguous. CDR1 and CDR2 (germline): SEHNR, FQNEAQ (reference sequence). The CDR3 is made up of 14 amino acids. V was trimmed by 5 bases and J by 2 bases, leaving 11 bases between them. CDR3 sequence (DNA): TGTGCCAGCAGCACCCTTGCGCTCACAGATACGCAGTATTTT. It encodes CASSTLALTDTQYF.

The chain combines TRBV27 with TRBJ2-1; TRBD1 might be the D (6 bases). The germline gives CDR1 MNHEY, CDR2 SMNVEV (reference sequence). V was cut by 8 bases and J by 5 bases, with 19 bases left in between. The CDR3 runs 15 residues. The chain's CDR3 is CASGFLRDTNNEQFF. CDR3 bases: TGTGCCAGCGGCTTCCTCCGGGACACCAACAATGAGCAGTTCTTC.

The CDR3 DNA is TGCAGCGTTGCTAAACAGGGGAACACTGAAGCTTTCTTT. It encodes CSVAKQGNTEAFF. The chain recombines TRBV29-1 with TRBJ1-1, with D perhaps matching TRBD1 (6 bases). This CDR3 is 13 amino acids long. CDR1 and CDR2 from the germline V gene are SQVTM and ANQGSEA. The V and J ends lost 4 bases and 1 base respectively, with 10 bases between them. The entire variable domain, with the rest obtained from reference TRBV29-1 and TRBJ1-1, is as follows: SAVISQKPSRDICQRGTSLTIQCQVDSQVTMMFWYRQQPGQSLTLIATANQGSEATYESGFVIDKFPISRPNLTFSTLTVSNMSPEDSSIYLCSVAKQGNTEAFFGQGTRLTVV.

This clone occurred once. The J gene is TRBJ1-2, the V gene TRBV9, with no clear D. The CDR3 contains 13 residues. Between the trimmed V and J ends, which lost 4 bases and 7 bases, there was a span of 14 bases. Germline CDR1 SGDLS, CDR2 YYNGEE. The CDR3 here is CASSRSREGGYTF. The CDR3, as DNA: TGTGCCAGCAGCCGCAGTAGGGAAGGTGGCTACACCTTC. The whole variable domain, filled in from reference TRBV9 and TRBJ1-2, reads DSGVTQTPKHLITATGQRVTLRCSPRSGDLSVYWYQQSLDQGLQFLIQYYNGEERAKGNILERFSAQQFPDLHSELNLSSLELGDSALYFCASSRSREGGYTFGSGTRLTVV.

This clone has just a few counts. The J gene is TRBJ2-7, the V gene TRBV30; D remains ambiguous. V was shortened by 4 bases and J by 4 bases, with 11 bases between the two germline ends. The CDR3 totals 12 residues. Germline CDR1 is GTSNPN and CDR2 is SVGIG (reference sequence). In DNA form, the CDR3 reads TGTGCCTGGAATTTCGGCAGTTACGAGCAGTACTTC. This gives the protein CAWNFGSYEQYF.

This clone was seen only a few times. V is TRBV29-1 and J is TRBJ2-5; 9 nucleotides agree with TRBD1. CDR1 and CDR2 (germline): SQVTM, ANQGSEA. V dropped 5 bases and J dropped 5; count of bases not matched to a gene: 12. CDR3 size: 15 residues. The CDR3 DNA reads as TGCAGCGTTCTCTCCCGGACAGGGGTGCGGGAGACCCAGTACTTC. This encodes CSVLSRTGVRETQYF.

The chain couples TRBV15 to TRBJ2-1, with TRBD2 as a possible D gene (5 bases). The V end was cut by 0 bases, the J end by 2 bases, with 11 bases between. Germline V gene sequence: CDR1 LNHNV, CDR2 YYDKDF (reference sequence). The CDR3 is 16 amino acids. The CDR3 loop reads CATSREFDGTYNEQFF. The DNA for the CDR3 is TGTGCCACCAGCAGAGAGTTTGACGGGACCTACAATGAGCAGTTCTTC. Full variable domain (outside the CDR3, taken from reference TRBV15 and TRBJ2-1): DAMVIQNPRYQVTQFGKPVTLSCSQTLNHNVMYWYQQKSSQAPKLLFHYYDKDFNNEADTPDNFQSRRPNTSFCFLDIRSPGLGDTAMYLCATSREFDGTYNEQFFGPGTRLTVL.

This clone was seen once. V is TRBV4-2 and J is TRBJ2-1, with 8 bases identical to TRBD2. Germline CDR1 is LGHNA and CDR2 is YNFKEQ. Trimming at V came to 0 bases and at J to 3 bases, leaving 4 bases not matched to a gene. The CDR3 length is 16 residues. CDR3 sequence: CASSQEPSGLYNEQFF. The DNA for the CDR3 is TGTGCCAGCAGCCAAGAGCCTAGCGGGCTCTACAATGAGCAGTTCTTC.

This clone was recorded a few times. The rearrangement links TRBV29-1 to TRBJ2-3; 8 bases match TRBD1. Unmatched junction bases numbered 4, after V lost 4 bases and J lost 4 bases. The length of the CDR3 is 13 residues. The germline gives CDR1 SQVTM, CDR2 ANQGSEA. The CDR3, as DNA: TGCAGCGTTGGCAGGGGGCCATCAGATACGCAGTATTTT. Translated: CSVGRGPSDTQYF.

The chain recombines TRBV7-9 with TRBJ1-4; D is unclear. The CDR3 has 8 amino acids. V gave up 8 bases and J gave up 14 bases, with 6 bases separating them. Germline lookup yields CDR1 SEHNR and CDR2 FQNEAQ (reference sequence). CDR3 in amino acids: CASPPLFF. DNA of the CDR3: TGTGCCAGCCCGCCCCTGTTTTTT.

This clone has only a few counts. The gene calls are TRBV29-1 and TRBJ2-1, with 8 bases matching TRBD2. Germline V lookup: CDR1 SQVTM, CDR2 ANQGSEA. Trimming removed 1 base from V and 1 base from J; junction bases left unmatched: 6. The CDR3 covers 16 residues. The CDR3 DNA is TGCAGCGTTGAAGGCCCGGGACTAGTTTCCTACAATGAGCAGTTCTTC. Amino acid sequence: CSVEGPGLVSYNEQFF.

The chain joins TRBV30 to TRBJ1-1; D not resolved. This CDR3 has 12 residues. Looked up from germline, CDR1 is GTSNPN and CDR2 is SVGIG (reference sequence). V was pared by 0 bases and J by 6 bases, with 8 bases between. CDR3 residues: CAWSVRVPEAFF. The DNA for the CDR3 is TGTGCCTGGAGTGTACGGGTCCCTGAAGCTTTCTTT.

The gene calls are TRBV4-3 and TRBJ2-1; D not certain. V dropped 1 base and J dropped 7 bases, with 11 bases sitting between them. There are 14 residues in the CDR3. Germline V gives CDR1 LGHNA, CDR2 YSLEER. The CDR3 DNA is TGCGCCAGCAGCCAAGGGCTCGCTTGGAATGAGCAGTTCTTC. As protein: CASSQGLAWNEQFF.

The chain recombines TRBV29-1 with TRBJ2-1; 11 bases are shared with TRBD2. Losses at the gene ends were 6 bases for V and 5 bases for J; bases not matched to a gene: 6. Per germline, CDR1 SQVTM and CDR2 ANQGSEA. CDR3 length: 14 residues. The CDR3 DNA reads TGCAGCGTAACTCCGGGACTAGCGGACAATGAGCAGTTCTTC. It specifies CSVTPGLADNEQFF.

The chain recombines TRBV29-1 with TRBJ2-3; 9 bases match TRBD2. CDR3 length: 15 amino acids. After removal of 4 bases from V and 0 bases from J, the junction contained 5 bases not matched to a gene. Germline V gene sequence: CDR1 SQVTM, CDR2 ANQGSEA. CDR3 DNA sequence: TGCAGCGTTGGATTTACTAGCGGGAGCACAGATACGCAGTATTTT. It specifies CSVGFTSGSTDTQYF.

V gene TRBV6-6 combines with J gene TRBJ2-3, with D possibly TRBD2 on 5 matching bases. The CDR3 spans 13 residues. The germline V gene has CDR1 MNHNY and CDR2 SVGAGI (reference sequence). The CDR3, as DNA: TGTGCATCCAGAGGGCAGCCCACAGATACGCAGTATTTT. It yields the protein CASRGQPTDTQYF.

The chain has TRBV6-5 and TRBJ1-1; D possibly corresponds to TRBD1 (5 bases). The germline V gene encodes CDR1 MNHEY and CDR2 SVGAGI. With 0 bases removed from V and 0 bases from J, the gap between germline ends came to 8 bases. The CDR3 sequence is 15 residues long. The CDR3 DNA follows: TGTGCCAGCAGTTACTCTGGGGGGATGAACACTGAAGCTTTCTTT. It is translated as CASSYSGGMNTEAFF.

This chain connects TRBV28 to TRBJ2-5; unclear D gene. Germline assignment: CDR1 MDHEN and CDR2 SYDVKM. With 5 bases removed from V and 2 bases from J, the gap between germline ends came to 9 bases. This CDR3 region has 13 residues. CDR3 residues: CASSLPVQETQYF. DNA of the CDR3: TGTGCCAGCAGTCTCCCGGTTCAAGAGACCCAGTACTTC.

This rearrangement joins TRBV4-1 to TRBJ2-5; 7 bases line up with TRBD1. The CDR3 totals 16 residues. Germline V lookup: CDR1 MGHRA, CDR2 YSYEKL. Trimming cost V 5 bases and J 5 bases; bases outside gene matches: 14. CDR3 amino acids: CASSLYTGAMLETQYF. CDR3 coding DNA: TGCGCCAGCAGCTTATATACAGGGGCCATGCTGGAGACCCAGTACTTC.

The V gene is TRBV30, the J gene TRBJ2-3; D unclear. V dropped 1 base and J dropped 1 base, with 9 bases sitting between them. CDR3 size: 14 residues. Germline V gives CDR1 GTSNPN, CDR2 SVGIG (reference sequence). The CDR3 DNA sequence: TGTGCCTGGAGTGAATTTTCTCGCACAGATACGCAGTATTTT. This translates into CAWSEFSRTDTQYF.

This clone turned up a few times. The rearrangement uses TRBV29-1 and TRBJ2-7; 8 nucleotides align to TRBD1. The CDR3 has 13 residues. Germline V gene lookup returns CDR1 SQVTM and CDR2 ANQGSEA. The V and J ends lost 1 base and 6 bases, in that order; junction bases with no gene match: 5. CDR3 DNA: TGCAGCGTTGAAGGGACAGGGAGAGGCGAGCAGTACTTC. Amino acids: CSVEGTGRGEQYF.

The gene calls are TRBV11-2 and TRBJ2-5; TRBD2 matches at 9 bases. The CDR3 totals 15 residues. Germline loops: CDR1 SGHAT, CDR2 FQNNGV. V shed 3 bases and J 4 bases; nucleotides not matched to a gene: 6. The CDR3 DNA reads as TGTGCCAGCAGCTTTCCAGCGGGAGGCCCAGAGACCCAGTACTTC. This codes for CASSFPAGGPETQYF.

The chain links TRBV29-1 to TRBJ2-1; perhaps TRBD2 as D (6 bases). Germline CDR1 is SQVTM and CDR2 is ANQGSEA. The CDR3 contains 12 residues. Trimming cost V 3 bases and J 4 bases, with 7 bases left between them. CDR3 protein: CSVEEGYNEQFF. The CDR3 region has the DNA TGCAGCGTTGAGGAGGGTTACAATGAGCAGTTCTTC.